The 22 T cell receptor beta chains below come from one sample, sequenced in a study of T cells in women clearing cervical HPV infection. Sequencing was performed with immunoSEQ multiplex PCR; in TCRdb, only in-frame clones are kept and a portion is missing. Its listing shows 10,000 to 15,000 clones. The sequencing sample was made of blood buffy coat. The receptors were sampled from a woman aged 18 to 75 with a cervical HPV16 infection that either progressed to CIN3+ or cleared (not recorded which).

CDR3 sequence: CASSPWDRVDETQYF. The DNA read from the CDR3 is TGTGCCAGCTCACCATGGGACAGGGTCGATGAGACC. This chain joins TRBV18 and TRBJ2-5; 9 nucleotides align to TRBD1. The read ends 3 residues before the CDR3 terminus; that terminus is restored from the germline J gene. Germline CDR1 KGHSH, CDR2 LQKENI. J lost 5 bases, V lost 2 bases, and 6 bases had no gene match. The CDR3 covers 15 residues.

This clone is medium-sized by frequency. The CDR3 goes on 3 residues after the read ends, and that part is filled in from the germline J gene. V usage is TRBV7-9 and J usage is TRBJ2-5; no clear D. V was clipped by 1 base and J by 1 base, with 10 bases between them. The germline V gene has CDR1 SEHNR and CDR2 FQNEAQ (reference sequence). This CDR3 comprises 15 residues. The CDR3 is CASSLDSGLQETQYF. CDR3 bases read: TGTGCCAGCAGCTTAGATTCTGGCCTCCAAGAGACC.

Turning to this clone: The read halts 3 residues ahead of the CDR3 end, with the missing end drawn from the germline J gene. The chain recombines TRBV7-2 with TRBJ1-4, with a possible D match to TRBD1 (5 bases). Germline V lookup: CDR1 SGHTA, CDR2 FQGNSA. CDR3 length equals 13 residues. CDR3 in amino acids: CASSLDRAGPLFF. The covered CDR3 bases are TGTGCCAGCAGCTTAGACCGGGCAGGGCCA.

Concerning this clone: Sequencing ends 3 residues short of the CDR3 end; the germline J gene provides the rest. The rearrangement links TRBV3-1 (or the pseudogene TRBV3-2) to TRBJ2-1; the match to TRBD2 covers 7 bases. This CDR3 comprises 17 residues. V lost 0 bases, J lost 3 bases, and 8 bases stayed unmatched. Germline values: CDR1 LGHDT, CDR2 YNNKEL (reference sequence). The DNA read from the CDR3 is TGTGCCAGCAGCCAAGACTATGGAGCGGGGTACTACAATGAG. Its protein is CASSQDYGAGYYNE. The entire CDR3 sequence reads CASSQDYGAGYYNEQFF.

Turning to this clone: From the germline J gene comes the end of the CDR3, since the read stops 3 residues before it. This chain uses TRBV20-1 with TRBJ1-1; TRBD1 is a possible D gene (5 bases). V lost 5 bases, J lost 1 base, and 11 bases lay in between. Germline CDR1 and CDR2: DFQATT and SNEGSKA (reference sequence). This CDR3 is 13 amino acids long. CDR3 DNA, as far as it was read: TGCAGTGCTGCCCGAACAGGGAACACTGAA. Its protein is CSAARTGNTE. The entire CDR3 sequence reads CSAARTGNTEAFF.

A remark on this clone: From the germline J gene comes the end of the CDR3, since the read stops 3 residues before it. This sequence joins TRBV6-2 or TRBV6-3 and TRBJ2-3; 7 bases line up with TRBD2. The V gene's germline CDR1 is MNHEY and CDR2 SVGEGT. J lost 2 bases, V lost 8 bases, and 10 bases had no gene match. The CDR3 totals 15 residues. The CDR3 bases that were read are TGTGCCAGCGCCAGAGGAGCGGGGCTCACAGATACG. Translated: CASARGAGLTDT. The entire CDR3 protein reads CASARGAGLTDTQYF.

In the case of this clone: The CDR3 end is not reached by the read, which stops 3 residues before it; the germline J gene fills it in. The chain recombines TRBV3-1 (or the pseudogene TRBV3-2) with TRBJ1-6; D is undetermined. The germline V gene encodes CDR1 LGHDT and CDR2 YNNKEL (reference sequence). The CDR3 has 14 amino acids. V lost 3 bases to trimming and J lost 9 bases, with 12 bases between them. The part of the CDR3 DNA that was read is TGTGCCAGCAGCCACCAGAGCGATGGTTCACCC. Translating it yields CASSHQSDGSP. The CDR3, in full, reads CASSHQSDGSPLHF.

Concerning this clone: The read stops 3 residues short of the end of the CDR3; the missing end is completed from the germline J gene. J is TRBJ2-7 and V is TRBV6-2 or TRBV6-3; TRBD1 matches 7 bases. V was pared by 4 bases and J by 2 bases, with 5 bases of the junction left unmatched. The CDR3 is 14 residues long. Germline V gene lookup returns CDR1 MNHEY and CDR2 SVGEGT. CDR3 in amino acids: CASSFLDRAYEQYF. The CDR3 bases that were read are TGTGCCAGCAGTTTCCTTGACAGGGCCTACGAG.

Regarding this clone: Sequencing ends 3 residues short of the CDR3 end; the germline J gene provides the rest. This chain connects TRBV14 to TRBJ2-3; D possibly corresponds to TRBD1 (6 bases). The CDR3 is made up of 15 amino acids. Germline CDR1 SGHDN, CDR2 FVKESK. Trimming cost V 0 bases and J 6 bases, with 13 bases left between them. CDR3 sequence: CASSQDRGGWDTQYF. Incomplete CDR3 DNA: TGTGCCAGCAGCCAAGACCGTGGGGGCTGGGATACG.

This chain's CDR3 is CATQTSNSGNTIYF. The CDR3 bases that were read are TGTGCCACCCAGACAAGTAACTCTGGAAACACC. The J gene is TRBJ1-3, the V gene TRBV10-3; D is unclear. The read stops 3 residues short of the end of the CDR3; the missing end is completed from the germline J gene. The CDR3 runs to 14 residues. Germline-derived CDR1 and CDR2 are ENHRY and SYGVKD. Trimming removed 10 bases from V and 0 bases from J, with 13 bases in between.

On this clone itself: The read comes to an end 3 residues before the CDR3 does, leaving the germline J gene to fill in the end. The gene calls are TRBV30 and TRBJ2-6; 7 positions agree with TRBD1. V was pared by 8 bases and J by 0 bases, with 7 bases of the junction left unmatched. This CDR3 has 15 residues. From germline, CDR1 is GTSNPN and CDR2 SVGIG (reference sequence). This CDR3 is CARRDRNSGANVLTF. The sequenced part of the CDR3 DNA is TGTGCCAGACGGGACAGAAACTCTGGGGCCAACGTC.

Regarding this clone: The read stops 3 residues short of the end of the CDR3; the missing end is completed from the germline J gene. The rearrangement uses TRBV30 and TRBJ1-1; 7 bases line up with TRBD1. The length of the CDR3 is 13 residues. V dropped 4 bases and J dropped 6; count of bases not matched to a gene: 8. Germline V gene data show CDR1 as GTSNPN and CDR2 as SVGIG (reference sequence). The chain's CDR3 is CAWTVGGLAEAFF. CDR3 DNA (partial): TGTGCCTGGACTGTAGGGGGCTTGGCTGAA. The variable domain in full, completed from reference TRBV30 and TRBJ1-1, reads SQTIHQWPATLVQPVGSPLSLECTVEGTSNPNLYWYRQAAGRGLQLLFYSVGIGQISSEVPQNLSASRPQDRQFILSSKKLLLSDSGFYLCAWTVGGLAEAFFGQGTRLTVV.

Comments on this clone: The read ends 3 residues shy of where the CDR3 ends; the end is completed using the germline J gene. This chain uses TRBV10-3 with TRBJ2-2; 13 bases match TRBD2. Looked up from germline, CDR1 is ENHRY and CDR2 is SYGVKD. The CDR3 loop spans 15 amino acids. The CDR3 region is CAIGLAGVGANVLFF. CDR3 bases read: TGTGCCATAGGACTAGCGGGGGTGGGGGCCAACGTG.

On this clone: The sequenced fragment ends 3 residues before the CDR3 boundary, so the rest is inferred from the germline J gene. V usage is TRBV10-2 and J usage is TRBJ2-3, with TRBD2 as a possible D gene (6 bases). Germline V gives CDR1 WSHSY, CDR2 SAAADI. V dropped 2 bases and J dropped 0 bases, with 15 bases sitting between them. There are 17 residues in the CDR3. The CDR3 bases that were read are TGCGCCAGCAGTGAGCCCCTAGCGTTGGGGAGCACAGATACG. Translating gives CASSEPLALGSTDT. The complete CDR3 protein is CASSEPLALGSTDTQYF.

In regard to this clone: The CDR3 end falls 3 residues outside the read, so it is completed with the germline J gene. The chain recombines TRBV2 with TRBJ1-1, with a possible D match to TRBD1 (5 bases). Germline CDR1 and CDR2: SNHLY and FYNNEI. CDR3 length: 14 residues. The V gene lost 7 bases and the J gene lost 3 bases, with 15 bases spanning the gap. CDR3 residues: CASTPRQIDTEAFF. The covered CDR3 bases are TGTGCCAGCACCCCTCGACAGATAGACACTGAA.

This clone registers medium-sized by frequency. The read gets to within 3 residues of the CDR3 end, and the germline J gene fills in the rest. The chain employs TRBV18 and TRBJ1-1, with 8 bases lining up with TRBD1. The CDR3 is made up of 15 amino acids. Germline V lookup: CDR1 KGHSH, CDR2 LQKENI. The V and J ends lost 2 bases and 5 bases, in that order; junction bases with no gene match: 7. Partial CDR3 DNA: TGTGCCAGCTCACCAAGACAGGGGCAGGGGACTGAA. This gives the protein CASSPRQGQGTE. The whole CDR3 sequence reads CASSPRQGQGTEAFF.

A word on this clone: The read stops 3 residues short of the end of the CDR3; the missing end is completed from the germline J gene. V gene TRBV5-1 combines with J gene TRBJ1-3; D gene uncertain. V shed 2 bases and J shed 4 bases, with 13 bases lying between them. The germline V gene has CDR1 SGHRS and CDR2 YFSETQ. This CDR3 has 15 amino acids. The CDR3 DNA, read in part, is TGCGCCAGCAGCTTCGGGGAAGGTACGGGAAACACC. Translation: CASSFGEGTGNT. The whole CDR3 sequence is CASSFGEGTGNTIYF.

The covered CDR3 bases are TGTGCCAGCACCATCCGAGGGGTAAAAGAGACG. Amino acid sequence: CASTIRGVKET. In full, the CDR3 reads CASTIRGVKETQYF. The J gene is TRBJ2-3, the V gene TRBV2, with D tentatively TRBD1 or TRBD2 (5 bases each). The observed sequence ends 3 residues before the CDR3 terminus, with the missing tail filled in from the germline J gene. CDR1 and CDR2 (germline): SNHLY, FYNNEI. CDR3 length: 14 residues.

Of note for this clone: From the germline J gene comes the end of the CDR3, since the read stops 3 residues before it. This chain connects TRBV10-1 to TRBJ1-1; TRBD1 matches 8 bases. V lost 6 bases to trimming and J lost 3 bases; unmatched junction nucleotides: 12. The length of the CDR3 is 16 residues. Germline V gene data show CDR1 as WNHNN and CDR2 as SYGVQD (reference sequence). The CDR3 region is CASRRPTGEGDTEAFF. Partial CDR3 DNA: TGCGCCAGCAGACGACCGACAGGGGAAGGGGACACTGAA.

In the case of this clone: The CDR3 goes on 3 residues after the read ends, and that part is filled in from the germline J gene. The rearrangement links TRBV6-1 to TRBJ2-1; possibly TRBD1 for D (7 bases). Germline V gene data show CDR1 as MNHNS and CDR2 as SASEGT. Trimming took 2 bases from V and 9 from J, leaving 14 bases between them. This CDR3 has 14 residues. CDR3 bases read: TGTGCCAGCAGTGAACTGACAGGGCGGGGTGAG. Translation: CASSELTGRGE. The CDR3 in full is CASSELTGRGEQFF.

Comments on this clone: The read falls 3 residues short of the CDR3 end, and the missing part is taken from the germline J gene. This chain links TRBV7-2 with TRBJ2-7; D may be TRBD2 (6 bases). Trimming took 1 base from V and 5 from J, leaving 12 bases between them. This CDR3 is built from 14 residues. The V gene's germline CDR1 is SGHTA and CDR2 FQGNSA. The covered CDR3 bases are TGTGCCAGCAGCTTAGTAGCGGAACTGCACGAG. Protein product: CASSLVAELHE. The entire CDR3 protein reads CASSLVAELHEQYF. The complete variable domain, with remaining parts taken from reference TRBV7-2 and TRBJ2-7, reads GAGVSQSPSNKVTEKGKDVELRCDPISGHTALYWYRQSLGQGLEFLIYFQGNSAPDKSGLPSDRFSAERTGGSVSTLTIQRTQQEDSAVYLCASSLVAELHEQYFGPGTRLTVT.

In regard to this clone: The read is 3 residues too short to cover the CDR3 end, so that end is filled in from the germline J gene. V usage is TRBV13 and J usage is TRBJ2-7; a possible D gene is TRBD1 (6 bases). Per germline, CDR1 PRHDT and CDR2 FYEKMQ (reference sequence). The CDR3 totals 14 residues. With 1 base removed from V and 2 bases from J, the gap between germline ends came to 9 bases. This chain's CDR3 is CASSLAGQTYEQYF. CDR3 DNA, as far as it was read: TGTGCCAGCAGCTTAGCGGGACAAACCTACGAG.